This passage covers 24 T cell receptor beta chains from one sample sequenced in a study of metastatic and nonmetastatic thyroid tumors. MiXCR re-clonotyped the PCR reads for TCRdb. The table has about 59,000 clones, 16% seen once. Thyroid surgery had not been preceded by any treatment in any patient. Source material: blood. Receptors originate from a male donor with papillary thyroid cancer or a benign thyroid nodule (not recorded which). Some clones in this sample may be carry-over from other donors' samples.

This clone showed up many times. The rearrangement links TRBV7-2 to TRBJ1-1, with a possible D match to TRBD1 (5 bases). With 5 bases removed from V and 4 bases from J, the gap between germline ends came to 17 bases. The CDR3 totals 15 residues. CDR1 is SGHTA, CDR2 FQGNSA, per germline. CDR3 nucleotides: TGTGCCAGCAGCGCGGGAGGACGGGGGGTCACTGAAGCTTTCTTT. It encodes CASSAGGRGVTEAFF.

This clone was seen repeatedly, ten times or more. This same CDR3 is encoded by further DNA sequences in the sample. The CDR3 is CSATGLGDGYTF. DNA for the CDR3: TGCAGTGCTACAGGCCTCGGGGATGGCTACACCTTC. V and J are TRBV20-1 and TRBJ1-2, with D unclear. Germline CDR1 reads DFQATT; CDR2 reads SNEGSKA (reference sequence). The CDR3 runs to 12 residues. Trimming pared 4 bases from V and 6 bases from J, leaving 12 bases between.

Notes on this clone: Different DNA sequences within this sample yield the same CDR3. The V and J genes are TRBV6-1 and TRBJ2-2, with D hard to call. There are 16 residues in the CDR3. V lost 7 bases and J lost 6, with 21 bases in between. Germline lookup yields CDR1 MNHNS and CDR2 SASEGT. The CDR3 reads CASIPSPGGQSGELFF. CDR3 DNA sequence: TGTGCCAGCATCCCATCCCCAGGCGGTCAATCCGGGGAGCTGTTTTTT.

There are many counts of this clone. V gene TRBV6-4 combines with J gene TRBJ2-2; D unclear. This CDR3 comprises 14 residues. Germline V gives CDR1 MRHNA, CDR2 SNTAGT. V dropped 0 bases and J dropped 5 bases, with 7 bases sitting between them. The DNA of the CDR3 is TGTGCCAGCAGTGACTCTGACGAGACCGGGGAGCTGTTTTTT. Amino acid sequence: CASSDSDETGELFF.

A note on this clone: Possible read error: a much larger clone is one base away. Within the sample, other DNA sequences also encode this same CDR3. J is TRBJ2-3 and V is TRBV4-1; D is unresolved. The CDR3 has 14 amino acids. Per the germline V gene, CDR1 is MGHRA and CDR2 is YSYEKL. The CDR3 DNA reads TGCGCCAGTAGCCAGTATGGGGGCACAGATACGCAGTATTTT. Translation: CASSQYGGTDTQYF.

This clone was observed at least ten times. J is TRBJ1-2 and V is TRBV7-9; D is ambiguous. V dropped 5 bases and J dropped 8 bases, with 21 bases sitting between them. Germline V gives CDR1 SEHNR, CDR2 FQNEAQ (reference sequence). CDR3 length: 15 amino acids. CDR3 in amino acids: CASSLGGSGSGGYTF. CDR3 bases: TGTGCCAGCAGCCTAGGTGGGTCCGGATCTGGAGGCTACACCTTC.

This clone was seen only a few times. CDR3 bases: TGTGCCAGCAGCTTAGAGAGCGGGGGCTCCTACGAGCAGTACTTC. It encodes CASSLESGGSYEQYF. The rearrangement links TRBV7-6 to TRBJ2-7; 8 positions match TRBD2. The CDR3 runs 15 residues. The germline V gene has CDR1 SGHVS and CDR2 FNYEAQ. Trimming cost V 1 base and J 0 bases; bases outside gene matches: 2.

This clone was counted between two and nine times. A much larger clone sits a single nucleotide away, making a read error possible. Other DNA sequences in this specimen translate into the identical CDR3. Written as DNA, the CDR3 is TGTGCTAGCAGTACCCGACAGGGTATGGGCTATAGAGAGACCCAGTACTTC. Translated: CASSTRQGMGYRETQYF. The chain couples TRBV6-1 to TRBJ2-5, with 7 positions matching TRBD1. This CDR3 region has 17 residues. Per germline, CDR1 MNHNS and CDR2 SASEGT.

This clone was observed many times. The chain has TRBV5-1 and TRBJ2-1, with 7 positions matching TRBD2. Germline assignment: CDR1 SGHRS and CDR2 YFSETQ. The CDR3 length is 14 residues. Trimming at V came to 1 base and at J to 9 bases, leaving 7 bases not matched to a gene. The CDR3 coding sequence is TGCGCCAGCAGCTTGAGTGCGGGAGTACTTGAGCAGTTCTTC. It specifies CASSLSAGVLEQFF.

In regard to this clone: Other DNA sequences in this specimen translate into the identical CDR3. The chain links TRBV7-6 to TRBJ2-1, with D possibly matching TRBD2 (6 bases). V shed 2 bases and J shed 9 bases, with 17 bases lying between them. The CDR3 covers 15 residues. CDR1 SGHVS and CDR2 FNYEAQ come from the germline V gene. CDR3 in amino acids: CASSLSSGRFSEQFF. The CDR3 DNA is TGTGCCAGCAGCTTAAGTAGCGGTAGATTTAGTGAGCAGTTCTTC.

This clone was seen only a few times. The chain combines TRBV10-1 with TRBJ2-7, with D perhaps TRBD2 (6 bases). Germline CDR1 WNHNN, CDR2 SYGVQD (reference sequence). Trimming took 4 bases from V and 6 from J, leaving 19 bases between them. The length of the CDR3 is 15 residues. CDR3 protein: CASSAGDWDSVEQYF. As DNA, the CDR3 is TGCGCCAGCAGTGCCGGGGACTGGGATTCGGTCGAGCAGTACTTC.

This clone appeared a few times. This may arise from a read error, as a much more abundant clone is one base away. This sample includes further DNA sequences coding for the same CDR3. The rearrangement joins TRBV7-3 to TRBJ2-2, with 8 bases fitting TRBD1. Trimming cost V 5 bases and J 8 bases; bases outside gene matches: 10. The CDR3 length is 15 residues. The germline V gene has CDR1 SGHTA and CDR2 FQGTGA. CDR3 in amino acids: CASSAGTGRTGELFF. Written as DNA, the CDR3 is TGTGCCAGCAGCGCCGGGACAGGTCGTACTGGGGAGCTGTTTTTT.

Worth noting for this clone: One end of the junction does not line up with germline, which may come from a read error. This chain connects TRBV7-6 to TRBJ1-2; D possibly corresponds to TRBD1 (5 bases). Germline values: CDR1 SGHVS, CDR2 FNYEAQ. The CDR3 sequence is 16 residues long. The CDR3 is CASIPVGRETNYGYTF. In DNA, the CDR3 is TGTGCCAGCATCCCAGTGGGGCGAGAGACTAACTATGGCTATACCTTC.

The table lists this clone with many counts. The chain recombines TRBV7-9 with TRBJ1-3; weak D call: TRBD1 (6 bases). The V end lost 2 bases, the J end lost 0 bases, and 8 bases lay between the germline ends. The CDR3 has 15 residues. Germline V lookup: CDR1 SEHNR, CDR2 FQNEAQ (reference sequence). CDR3 region: CASSLRDNSGNTIYF. CDR3 sequence (DNA): TGTGCCAGCAGCTTAAGGGACAACTCTGGAAACACCATATATTTT.

This clone rates as medium-sized. CDR3 DNA: TGTGCCAGCAGTGAAGAGCCTCACTCTGGAAACACCATATATTTT. As protein: CASSEEPHSGNTIYF. This chain uses TRBV6-1 with TRBJ1-3, with D unclear. The germline V and J ends were trimmed by 1 base and 0 bases, with 7 bases remaining between them. This CDR3 has 15 residues. CDR1 and CDR2 from the germline V gene are MNHNS and SASEGT.

In this sample, this clone turned up many times. The chain couples TRBV5-1 to TRBJ2-7; D possibly matches TRBD1 or TRBD2 (6 bases each). The germline gives CDR1 SGHRS, CDR2 YFSETQ. Deletions cut 4 bases from V and 2 bases from J, with 16 bases between. The CDR3 is made up of 15 amino acids. The CDR3 reads CASSPRGAPTYEQYF. The CDR3 bases are TGCGCCAGCAGCCCGAGGGGGGCACCAACCTACGAGCAGTACTTC.

On this clone: At one end, the junction sequence differs from germline, possibly due to a read error. The chain has TRBV28 and TRBJ1-1; 7 bases are a match to TRBD1. This CDR3 is 18 amino acids long. Germline V gene data show CDR1 as MDHEN and CDR2 as SYDVKM. CDR3 nucleotides: TGTGCCAGCAGTCTTAACCTCAGCGAGACAGGGCTGAACACTGAGGCTTTCTTT. Its protein is CASSLNLSETGLNTEAFF.

In its sample, this clone was seen many times. This rearrangement joins TRBV6-9 to TRBJ2-1; 12 bases are a match to TRBD2. Trimming at V came to 7 bases and at J to 7 bases, leaving 8 bases not matched to a gene. CDR3 size: 15 residues. CDR1 is MNHGY and CDR2 is SVAAGI in the germline V gene. The CDR3 loop reads CASNIPSGRANEQFF. The CDR3 DNA is TGTGCCAGCAATATTCCTAGCGGGAGGGCGAATGAGCAGTTCTTC.

This clone was recorded at least ten times. The chain carries TRBV6-6 and TRBJ2-6; the match to TRBD2 covers 8 bases. From germline, CDR1 is MNHNY and CDR2 SVGAGI (reference sequence). The length of the CDR3 is 19 residues. V lost 5 bases to trimming and J lost 0 bases; unmatched junction nucleotides: 12. The CDR3 loop reads CASSTPGGALNSGANVLTF. The CDR3 DNA reads TGTGCCAGCAGTACCCCGGGGGGGGCACTCAACTCTGGGGCCAACGTCCTGACTTTC.

A remark on this clone: Compared with germline, one end of the junction differs, possibly owing to a read error. This rearrangement joins TRBV6-4 to TRBJ2-1; weak D call: TRBD2 (6 bases). The germline V gene has CDR1 MRHNA and CDR2 SNTAGT. The CDR3 extends over 15 amino acids. CDR3 sequence (DNA): TGTGCCAGCAGCGAGAGCGGGTGGGCCTCCGGTGAGCAATTCTTC. As protein: CASSESGWASGEQFF.

Points on this clone: This clone may be a read error of a much larger clone one base away. The V gene is TRBV5-6, the J gene TRBJ1-5, with D perhaps matching TRBD1 (5 bases). This CDR3 contains 14 residues. Per germline, CDR1 SGHDT and CDR2 YYEEEE. The DNA for the CDR3 is TGTGCCAGCAGATTGGGGCAGGGTAATCAGCCCCAGCATTTT. This translates into CASRLGQGNQPQHF.

This clone was seen once. This chain links TRBV4-2 with TRBJ2-6; no reliable D call. The length of the CDR3 is 16 residues. CDR1 and CDR2 from the germline V gene are LGHNA and YNFKEQ. The ends were cut back, 2 bases at V and 0 bases at J, with 8 bases in the middle. CDR3 nucleotide sequence: TGTGCCAGCAGCCAAACCGACAACTCTGGGGCCAACGTCCTGACTTTC. It is translated as CASSQTDNSGANVLTF.

In regard to this clone: A much bigger clone sits one base away, suggesting this may be a read error. The chain recombines TRBV24-1 with TRBJ2-2; no firm D call. This CDR3 has 15 residues. The germline CDR1 and CDR2 sequences are KGHDR and SFDVKD. V lost 0 bases and J 3 bases, leaving 7 bases between the germline ends. The CDR3 is CATSDLEFHTGELFF. The CDR3, as DNA: TGTGCCACCAGTGATTTGGAGTTTCACACCGGGGAGCTGTTTTTT.

The chain links TRBV9 to TRBJ2-7; weak D call: TRBD2 (7 bases). V was pared by 3 bases and J by 3 bases, with 16 bases between. From germline, CDR1 is SGDLS and CDR2 YYNGEE. The CDR3 length is 15 residues. The DNA for the CDR3 is TGTGCCAGCAGCGCTCAACCAGGGGAGGGCTACGAGCAGTACTTC. This translates into CASSAQPGEGYEQYF.